These 20 T cell receptor beta chains share one sample of origin, sequenced in a study of OX40 agonist ivuxolimab in advanced cancers. This table comes from immunoSEQ multiplex PCR, and its TCRdb copy is limited to in-frame clones, with some not included. Counted here are 65,000 to 75,000 clones, more than 75% occurring once; the ten biggest clones make up approximately 0.4%. Sequences were derived from CD4+ or CD8+ T cells sorted from blood, sampled in a trial of the OX40 agonist ivuxolimab. These receptors all stem from an adult with an advanced solid tumor such as melanoma, head and neck, liver or kidney cancer.

The rearrangement uses TRBV19 and TRBJ2-1, with D uncertain. V was pared by 2 bases and J by 10 bases, with 15 bases between. CDR3 size: 14 residues. In germline, CDR1 is LNHDA, CDR2 SQIVND (reference sequence). The CDR3 protein is CASSIPLTPPEQFF. The CDR3, as DNA: TGTGCCAGTAGTATACCTCTCACGCCCCCCGAGCAGTTCTTC.

V usage is TRBV19 and J usage is TRBJ1-1, with 7 bases fitting TRBD1. CDR1 is LNHDA, CDR2 SQIVND, per germline (reference sequence). The CDR3 contains 14 residues. The junction had 8 bases not matched to a gene; V was cut back by 0 bases and J by 10 bases. The CDR3 nucleotides are TGTGCCAGTAGTATAGATAGAGACAGGGAAATAGCTTTCTTT. Its protein is CASSIDRDREIAFF.

This clone was detected only a few times. V is TRBV27 and J is TRBJ2-5; tentatively, D is TRBD2 (7 bases). The CDR3 consists of 14 residues. Between the trimmed V and J ends, which lost 8 bases and 5 bases, there was a span of 18 bases. CDR1 and CDR2 (germline): MNHEY, SMNVEV (reference sequence). DNA for the CDR3: TGTGCCAGCTCTCCCTGGGGGGGGCTGGAGACCCAGTACTTC. This encodes CASSPWGGLETQYF.

The chain combines TRBV11-3 with TRBJ2-2; no clear D gene. Looked up from germline, CDR1 is SGHNT and CDR2 is YENEEA. There are 14 residues in the CDR3. V was shortened by 6 bases and J by 6 bases, with 14 bases between the two germline ends. The CDR3 sequence: CASSGMSVSGELFF. The CDR3 coding sequence is TGTGCCAGCAGTGGGATGTCGGTCTCCGGGGAGCTGTTTTTT.

The chain joins TRBV5-1 to TRBJ2-1, with TRBD1 as a possible D gene (6 bases). V was trimmed by 2 bases and J by 1 base, leaving 13 bases between them. There are 16 residues in the CDR3. From germline, CDR1 is SGHRS and CDR2 YFSETQ. This chain's CDR3 is CASSFSGDASYNEQFF. The CDR3 bases are TGCGCCAGCAGCTTCTCAGGGGACGCGTCCTACAATGAGCAGTTCTTC.

The chain recombines TRBV7-6 with TRBJ1-5; no clear D gene. CDR1 and CDR2 (germline): SGHVS, FNYEAQ. With 6 bases removed from V and 0 bases from J, the gap between germline ends came to 15 bases. The CDR3 runs to 16 residues. The CDR3 bases are TGTGCCAGCAGTTCGGAAAGCGGATATAGCAATCAGCCCCAGCATTTT. Its translation is CASSSESGYSNQPQHF.

V gene TRBV5-5 combines with J gene TRBJ2-2, with TRBD2 identical over 7 bases. CDR3 length: 18 residues. The ends lost 1 base at V and 1 base at J; junction bases unmatched: 10. Germline values: CDR1 SGHKS, CDR2 YYEKEE (reference sequence). The chain's CDR3 is CASSLRLRLAVNTGELFF. CDR3 bases: TGTGCCAGCAGCTTGCGTTTGAGGCTAGCGGTGAACACCGGGGAGCTGTTTTTT.

The table lists this clone with a count of one. The V and J genes are TRBV19 and TRBJ1-2; 8 bases are a match to TRBD1. After removal of 11 bases from V and 4 bases from J, the junction contained 6 bases not matched to a gene. Germline CDR1 and CDR2: LNHDA and SQIVND (reference sequence). The CDR3 has 12 residues. The DNA of the CDR3 is TGTGCCGCCGGGACAGGCGGCTATGGCTACACCTTC. Translated, it gives CAAGTGGYGYTF.

The chain employs TRBV11-1 and TRBJ2-1, with D possibly TRBD2 on 5 matching bases. Trimming pared 7 bases from V and 0 bases from J, leaving 10 bases between. CDR1 and CDR2 from the germline V gene are SGHAT and FQDESV (reference sequence). The CDR3 length is 14 residues. CDR3 loop: CASTPLDSYNEQFF. CDR3 DNA: TGTGCCAGCACCCCACTAGACTCCTACAATGAGCAGTTCTTC.

The chain recombines TRBV7-9 with TRBJ1-2, with D possibly TRBD1 on 6 matching bases. The V end was cut by 5 bases, the J end by 7 bases, with 20 bases between. Germline-derived CDR1 and CDR2 are SEHNR and FQNEAQ (reference sequence). This CDR3 is 15 amino acids long. CDR3 sequence reads: CASSPGGRGSAGYTF. For the CDR3, the DNA is TGTGCCAGCAGCCCCGGGGGGCGAGGTAGTGCTGGCTACACCTTC.

Regarding this clone: At one boundary the junction diverges from the germline segment, which might be a read error. The rearrangement uses TRBV6-1 and TRBJ1-5; tentative D call: TRBD1 (5 bases). The CDR3 sequence is 14 residues long. Per germline, CDR1 MNHNS and CDR2 SASEGT. CDR3 protein: CASSTTGDSLRSYF. CDR3 in DNA: TGTGCCAGCAGCACCACAGGCGACTCCCTGAGGTCTTACTTT.

This clone was seen a single time. The rearrangement links TRBV28 to TRBJ2-7, with 8 bases that match TRBD2. The CDR3 extends over 16 amino acids. Looked up from germline, CDR1 is MDHEN and CDR2 is SYDVKM. The J segment lost 6 bases and the V segment lost 4 bases, leaving 14 bases of the junction unmatched. CDR3 in amino acids: CASSSFGGAQETEQYV. For the CDR3, the DNA is TGTGCCAGCAGTTCCTTCGGGGGGGCCCAAGAAACCGAGCAGTACGTC.

The chain is built from TRBV6-6 and TRBJ2-7; D gene unclear. The CDR3 loop spans 13 amino acids. V dropped 4 bases and J dropped 1 base, with 8 bases sitting between them. Germline V gene sequence: CDR1 MNHNY, CDR2 SVGAGI (reference sequence). The CDR3 reads CASSSANSYEQYV. CDR3 bases: TGTGCCAGCAGTTCAGCCAATTCCTACGAGCAGTACGTC.

V gene TRBV2 combines with J gene TRBJ1-6; D might be TRBD1 (6 bases). V lost 6 bases to trimming and J lost 5 bases, with 11 bases between them. There are 14 residues in the CDR3. Germline V gives CDR1 SNHLY, CDR2 FYNNEI. As DNA, the CDR3 is TGTGCCAGCAGGATTACAGGGAATAATTCACCCCTCCACTTT. This encodes CASRITGNNSPLHF.

V gene TRBV2 combines with J gene TRBJ1-5; D is unclear. Looked up from germline, CDR1 is SNHLY and CDR2 is FYNNEI. This CDR3 has 15 amino acids. Trimming left V 3 bases short and J 2 bases short, with 11 bases between. CDR3: CASSDLRVGNQPQHF. CDR3 DNA: TGTGCCAGCAGTGACCTACGGGTGGGCAATCAGCCCCAGCATTTT. The whole variable domain, filled in from reference TRBV2 and TRBJ1-5, reads EPEVTQTPSHQVTQMGQEVILRCVPISNHLYFYWYRQILGQKVEFLVSFYNNEISEKSEIFDDQFSVERPDGSNFTLKIRSTKLEDSAMYFCASSDLRVGNQPQHFGDGTRLSIL.

The chain links TRBV19 to TRBJ1-6, with D unclear. The V end was cut by 0 bases, the J end by 7 bases, with 13 bases between. CDR1 and CDR2 from the germline V gene are LNHDA and SQIVND (reference sequence). This CDR3 has 16 residues. CDR3 coding DNA: TGTGCCAGTAGTATAGATCTTGGCAGCCTAAATTCACCCCTCCACTTT. It encodes CASSIDLGSLNSPLHF.

This clone was detected only once. The chain recombines TRBV5-1 with TRBJ2-1; 12 bases fit TRBD2. The CDR3 has 16 residues. V shed 7 bases and J 0 bases; nucleotides not matched to a gene: 5. The germline V gene has CDR1 SGHRS and CDR2 YFSETQ. The CDR3 DNA reads as TGCGCCAGCCGACTGACTAGCGGGAGCTCCTACAATGAGCAGTTCTTC. Translating it yields CASRLTSGSSYNEQFF.

V and J are TRBV2 and TRBJ2-2; 12 nucleotides line up with TRBD1. This CDR3 contains 17 residues. Germline V gives CDR1 SNHLY, CDR2 FYNNEI. The J segment lost 5 bases and the V segment lost 6 bases, leaving 10 bases of the junction unmatched. The CDR3 sequence: CASRDPGDRGRTGELFF. In DNA, the CDR3 is TGTGCCAGCAGAGACCCTGGGGACAGGGGGCGTACCGGGGAGCTGTTTTTT.

The J gene is TRBJ1-2, the V gene TRBV11-2; D perhaps matches TRBD1 (6 bases). Between the trimmed V and J ends, which lost 1 base and 8 bases, there was a span of 17 bases. The germline gives CDR1 SGHAT, CDR2 FQNNGV. There are 15 residues in the CDR3. CDR3: CASSLVYRDAGGYTF. CDR3 nucleotide sequence: TGTGCCAGCAGCTTAGTTTACAGGGATGCTGGCGGCTACACCTTC.

The V and J genes are TRBV28 and TRBJ2-7, with D possibly TRBD2 on 6 matching bases. Germline V gene data show CDR1 as MDHEN and CDR2 as SYDVKM. The CDR3 totals 11 residues. The V end lost 8 bases, the J end lost 1 base, and 6 bases lay between the germline ends. The CDR3 sequence: CASGTSYEQYF. CDR3 nucleotides: TGTGCCAGCGGGACTTCCTACGAGCAGTACTTC.